This T cell receptor (beta chain) derives from a study of T cell repertoires in cytomegalovirus infection. Turning to the study itself: Matching HLA type, along with CMV infection, was indicated by public TCR beta signatures. General study findings and limits: Summed public TCR beta family frequency identified CMV carriers bearing the relevant HLA. HLA-C-restricted TCR beta clonotypes specific for CMV led the ex vivo response.

The V end was cut by 4 bases, the J end by 8 bases, with 18 bases between. CDR3 length: 15 amino acids. Germline assignment: CDR1 SGHAT and CDR2 FQDESV (reference sequence). This clonotype has at least ten counts. The antigen is undetermined. TCRdb redid the calling of the reads with MiXCR, one entry per CDR3 protein. The data hold a few hundred thousand distinct CDR3 sequences, with roughly 15% observed a single time. The gene calls are TRBV11-1 and TRBJ2-1; D not certain. Input material: PBMCs. The origin of this receptor is a human donor in good health (CMV status not recorded). Some clones in this sample may be carry-over from other donors' samples. CDR3 amino acids: CASSYGWGRAHEQFF. The CDR3 region has the DNA TGTGCCAGCAGCTACGGGTGGGGTAGGGCCCATGAGCAGTTCTTC.